This is a list of T cell receptor beta chains from one sample in a study of post-analysis software for immune sequencing data. Via MiXCR, TCRdb re-called the PCR reads, giving one row per CDR3 protein. Of roughly 400,000 distinct CDR3 sequences listed, 35% to 45% are singletons. Sequencing was carried out using blood. The source of these receptors is a girl aged 2 to 9 with multiple sclerosis. Each CDR3 is given with its conserved first and last residue. A D gene is named only where the DNA matches it firmly. Only part of the rows carry a size: once, few, many, or a class if the clone is expanded.

j_call d_call v_call clone_size cdr3_aa cdr3_nt
TRBJ1-5 TRBD1 TRBV5-1 few CASSSGQGGQPQHF TGCGCCAGCAGCTCAGGACAGGGGGGCCAGCCCCAGCATTTT
TRBJ2-5 TRBD2 TRBV2 - CASAAGDWETQYF TGTGCCAGCGCAGCGGGGGATTGGGAGACCCAGTACTTC
TRBJ1-6 - TRBV20-1 - CSARDPDSPLHF TGCAGTGCTAGAGATCCGGATTCACCCCTCCACTTT
TRBJ1-4 - TRBV12-3/TRBV12-4 few CASSFQTAPNEKLFF TGTGCCAGCAGTTTCCAGACAGCCCCCAATGAAAAACTGTTTTTT
TRBJ2-7 - TRBV5-5 few CASSLVASVTYEQYF TGTGCCAGCAGCTTGGTGGCTAGCGTTACCTACGAGCAGTACTTC
TRBJ1-2 - TRBV27 - CASSLKGREPPYGYTF TGTGCCAGCAGTTTAAAGGGCAGGGAGCCGCCCTATGGCTACACCTTC
TRBJ2-1 - TRBV2 - CASSEFLPSNEQFF TGTGCCAGCAGTGAATTCCTACCTAGCAATGAGCAGTTCTTC
TRBJ2-4 TRBD2 TRBV28 - CASSFFPGGSTNIQYF TGTGCCAGCAGTTTTTTTCCGGGAGGCAGTACAAACATTCAGTACTTC
TRBJ2-3 TRBD2 TRBV7-2 - CASSLAKLAGHTDTQYF TGTGCCAGCAGCTTAGCCAAACTAGCGGGTCACACAGATACGCAGTATTTT
TRBJ2-1 TRBD1 TRBV5-1 few CASSVGQGNYNEQFF TGCGCCAGCAGCGTGGGACAGGGAAACTACAATGAGCAGTTCTTC
TRBJ2-5 TRBD1 TRBV11-2 - CASSLGTALEQYF TGTGCCAGCAGCTTGGGGACAGCTTTGGAGCAGTACTTC
TRBJ1-1 - TRBV2 - CASSGPYRNTEAFF TGTGCCAGCAGTGGCCCTTACCGCAACACTGAAGCTTTCTTT
TRBJ2-7 TRBD2 TRBV28 - CASSPLRTSYEQYF TGTGCCAGCAGTCCCCTTAGGACTAGCTACGAGCAGTACTTC